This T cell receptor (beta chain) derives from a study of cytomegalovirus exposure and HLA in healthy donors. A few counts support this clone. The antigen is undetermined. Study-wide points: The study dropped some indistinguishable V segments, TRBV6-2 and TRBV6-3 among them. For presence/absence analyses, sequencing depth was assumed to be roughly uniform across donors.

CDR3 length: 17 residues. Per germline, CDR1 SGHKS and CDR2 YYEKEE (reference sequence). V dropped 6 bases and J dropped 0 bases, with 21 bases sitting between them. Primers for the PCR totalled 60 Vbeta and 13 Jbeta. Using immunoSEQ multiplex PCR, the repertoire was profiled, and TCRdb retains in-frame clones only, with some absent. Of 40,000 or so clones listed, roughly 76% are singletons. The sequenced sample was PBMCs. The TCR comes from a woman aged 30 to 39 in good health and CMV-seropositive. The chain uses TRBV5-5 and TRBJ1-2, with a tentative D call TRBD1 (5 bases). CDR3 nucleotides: TGTGCCAGCACCACGGGGGGTTCGCAAGGAGCTAACTATGGCTACACCTTC. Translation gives CASTTGGSQGANYGYTF.